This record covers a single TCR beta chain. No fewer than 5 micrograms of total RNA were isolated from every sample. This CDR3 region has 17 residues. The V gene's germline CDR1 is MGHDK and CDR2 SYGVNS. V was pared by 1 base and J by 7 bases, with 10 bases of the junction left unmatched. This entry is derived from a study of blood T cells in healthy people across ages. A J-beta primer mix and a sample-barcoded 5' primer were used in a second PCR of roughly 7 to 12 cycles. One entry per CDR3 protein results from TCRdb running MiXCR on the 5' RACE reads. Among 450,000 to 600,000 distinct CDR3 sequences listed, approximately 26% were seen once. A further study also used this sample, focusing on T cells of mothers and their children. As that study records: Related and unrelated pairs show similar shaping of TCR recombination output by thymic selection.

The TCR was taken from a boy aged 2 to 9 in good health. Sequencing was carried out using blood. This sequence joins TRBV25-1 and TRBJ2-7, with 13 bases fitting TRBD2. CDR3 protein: CASSESAGLAGLVEQYF. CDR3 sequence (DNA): TGTGCCAGCAGTGAATCCGCGGGACTAGCGGGATTAGTAGAGCAGTACTTC.